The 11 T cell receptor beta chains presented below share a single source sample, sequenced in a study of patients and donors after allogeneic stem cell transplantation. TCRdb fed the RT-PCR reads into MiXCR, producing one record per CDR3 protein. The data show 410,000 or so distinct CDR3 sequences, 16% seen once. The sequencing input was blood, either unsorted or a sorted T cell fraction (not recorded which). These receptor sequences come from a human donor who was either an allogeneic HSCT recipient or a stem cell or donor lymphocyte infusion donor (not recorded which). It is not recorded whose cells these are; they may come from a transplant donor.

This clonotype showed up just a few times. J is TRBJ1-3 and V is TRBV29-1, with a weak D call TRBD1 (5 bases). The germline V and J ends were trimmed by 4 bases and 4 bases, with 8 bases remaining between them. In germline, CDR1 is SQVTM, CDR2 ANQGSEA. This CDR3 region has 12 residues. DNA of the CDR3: TGCAGCGTTGGGGACTCGGGAAACACCATATATTTT. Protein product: CSVGDSGNTIYF.

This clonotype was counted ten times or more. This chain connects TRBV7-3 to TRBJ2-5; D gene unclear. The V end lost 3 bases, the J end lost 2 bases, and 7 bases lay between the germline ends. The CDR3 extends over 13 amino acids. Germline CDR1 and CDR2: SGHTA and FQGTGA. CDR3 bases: TGTGCCAGCAGCTTGGGCACTCAAGAGACCCAGTACTTC. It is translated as CASSLGTQETQYF.

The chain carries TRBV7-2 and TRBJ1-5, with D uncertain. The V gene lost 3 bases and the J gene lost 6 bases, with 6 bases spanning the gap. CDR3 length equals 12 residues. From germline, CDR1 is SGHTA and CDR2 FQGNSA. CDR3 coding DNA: TGTGCCAGCAGCTTCTTCGGTCAGCCCCAGCATTTT. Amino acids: CASSFFGQPQHF.

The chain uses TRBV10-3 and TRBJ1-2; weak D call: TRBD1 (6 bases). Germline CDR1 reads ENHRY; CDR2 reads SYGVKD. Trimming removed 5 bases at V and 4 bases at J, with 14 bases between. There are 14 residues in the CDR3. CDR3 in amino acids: CAISPTGSTYGYTF. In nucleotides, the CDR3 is TGTGCCATCAGTCCGACAGGTTCTACCTATGGCTACACCTTC.

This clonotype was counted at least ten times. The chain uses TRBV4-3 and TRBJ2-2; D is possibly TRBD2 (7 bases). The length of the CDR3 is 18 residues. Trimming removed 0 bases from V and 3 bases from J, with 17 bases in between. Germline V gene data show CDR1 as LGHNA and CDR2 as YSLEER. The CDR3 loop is CASSQDLVRGLHTGELFF. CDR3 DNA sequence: TGCGCCAGCAGCCAAGATTTGGTGCGGGGGCTTCACACCGGGGAGCTGTTTTTT.

The CDR3 loop reads CASSQVPERRQFF. CDR3 DNA: TGCGCCAGCAGCCAAGTTCCCGAGCGACGGCAGTTCTTC. The V and J genes are TRBV4-1 and TRBJ2-1, with unresolved D. The ends were cut back, 1 base at V and 12 bases at J, with 13 bases in the middle. Germline CDR1 is MGHRA and CDR2 is YSYEKL. The CDR3 extends over 13 amino acids.

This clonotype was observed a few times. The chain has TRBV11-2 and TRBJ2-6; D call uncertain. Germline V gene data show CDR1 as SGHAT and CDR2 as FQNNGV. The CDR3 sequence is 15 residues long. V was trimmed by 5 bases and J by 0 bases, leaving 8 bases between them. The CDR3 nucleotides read TGTGCCAGCAGCCATATGAGCTCTGGGGCCAACGTCCTGACTTTC. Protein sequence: CASSHMSSGANVLTF.

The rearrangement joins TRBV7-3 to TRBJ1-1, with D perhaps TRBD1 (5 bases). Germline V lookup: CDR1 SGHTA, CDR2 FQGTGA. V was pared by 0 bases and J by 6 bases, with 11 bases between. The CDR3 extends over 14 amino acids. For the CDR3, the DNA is TGTGCCAGCAGCTTAACCGGGGGAACCGCTGAAGCTTTCTTT. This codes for CASSLTGGTAEAFF.

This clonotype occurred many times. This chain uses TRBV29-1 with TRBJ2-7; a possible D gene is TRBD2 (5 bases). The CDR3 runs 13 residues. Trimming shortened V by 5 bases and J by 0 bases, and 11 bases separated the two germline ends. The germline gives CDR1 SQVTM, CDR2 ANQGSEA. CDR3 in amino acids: CSVWIGSSYEQYF. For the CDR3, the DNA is TGCAGCGTTTGGATAGGGAGCTCCTACGAGCAGTACTTC.

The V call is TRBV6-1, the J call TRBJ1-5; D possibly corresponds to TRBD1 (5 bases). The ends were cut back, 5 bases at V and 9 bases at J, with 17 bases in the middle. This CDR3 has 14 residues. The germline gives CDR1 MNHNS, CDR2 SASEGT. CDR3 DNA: TGTGCCAGCAGTCCGCAGGGACCACTAGGGCCCCAGCATTTT. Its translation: CASSPQGPLGPQHF.

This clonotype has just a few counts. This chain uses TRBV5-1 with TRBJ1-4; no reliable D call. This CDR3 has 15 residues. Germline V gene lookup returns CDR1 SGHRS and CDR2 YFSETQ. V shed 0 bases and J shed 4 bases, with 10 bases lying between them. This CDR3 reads CASSLAGSVNEKLFF. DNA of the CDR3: TGCGCCAGCAGCTTGGCGGGGTCTGTTAATGAAAAACTGTTTTTT.